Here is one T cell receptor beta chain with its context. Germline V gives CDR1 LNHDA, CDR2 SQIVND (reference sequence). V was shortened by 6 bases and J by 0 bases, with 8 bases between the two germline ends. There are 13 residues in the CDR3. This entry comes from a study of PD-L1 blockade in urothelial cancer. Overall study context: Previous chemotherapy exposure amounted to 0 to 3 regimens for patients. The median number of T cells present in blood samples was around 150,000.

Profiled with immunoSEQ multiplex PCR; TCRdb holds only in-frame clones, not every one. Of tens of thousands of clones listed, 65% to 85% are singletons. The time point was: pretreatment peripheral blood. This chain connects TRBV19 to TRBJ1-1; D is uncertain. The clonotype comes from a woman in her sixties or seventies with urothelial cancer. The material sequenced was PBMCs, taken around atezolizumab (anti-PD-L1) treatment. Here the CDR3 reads CASRPSMNTEAFF. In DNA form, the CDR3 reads TGTGCCAGTAGGCCGAGCATGAACACTGAAGCTTTCTTT.